These 5 T cell receptor beta chains originate from one sample sequenced in a study of T cell responses to AZD1222 COVID-19 vaccine. Repertoires were generated with immunoSEQ multiplex PCR, while TCRdb's copy carries only in-frame clones and drops some. The data contain 150,000 to 200,000 clones, roughly nine tenths of them singletons. This specimen consisted of peripheral blood, obtained 28 days after the second AZD1222 dose. These receptors were taken from an adult who received the AZD1222 COVID-19 vaccine.

This clone was observed a handful of times. The rearrangement links TRBV29-1 to TRBJ1-2; 9 bases fit TRBD1. The CDR3 has 17 amino acids. J was trimmed by 2 bases and V by 5 bases; bases with no gene match: 15. The germline gives CDR1 SQVTM, CDR2 ANQGSEA. This CDR3 reads CSVLAGTGRRTNYGYTF. The CDR3 DNA follows: TGCAGCGTTCTCGCCGGGACAGGGCGCCGCACGAACTATGGCTACACCTTC.

This clone was observed a single time. The V and J genes are TRBV6-5 and TRBJ1-5; D gene uncertain. The CDR3 extends over 15 amino acids. The ends were cut back, 4 bases at V and 0 bases at J, with 10 bases in the middle. From germline, CDR1 is MNHEY and CDR2 SVGAGI. The DNA of the CDR3 is TGTGCCAGCAGTTTGGGCCTTTATAGCAATCAGCCCCAGCATTTT. Encoded protein: CASSLGLYSNQPQHF.

The rearrangement uses TRBV21-1 and TRBJ2-5; no check of the table's D call, TRBD2, against the DNA was made. TRBV21-1 is a known pseudogene. This CDR3 has 13 residues. In DNA form, the CDR3 reads TGTGCCAGCAGCTGCGGCACCAAAGAGACCCAGTACTTC. Translated: CASSCGTKETQYF.

In DNA form, the CDR3 reads TGTGCCAGCAGTTCCGAGACAGCCTACGAGCAGTACTTC. Translation: CASSSETAYEQYF. The chain joins TRBV27 to TRBJ2-7; tentative D call: TRBD1 (5 bases). Germline CDR1 reads MNHEY; CDR2 reads SMNVEV (reference sequence). The CDR3 loop spans 13 amino acids. V was clipped by 4 bases and J by 2 bases, with 9 bases between them.

The chain employs TRBV11-2 and TRBJ2-7; TRBD1 agrees at 7 bases. The length of the CDR3 is 12 residues. CDR1 and CDR2 from the germline V gene are SGHAT and FQNNGV. The J segment lost 4 bases and the V segment lost 5 bases, leaving 2 bases of the junction unmatched. CDR3 sequence reads: CASSRQGYEQYF. The CDR3 DNA follows: TGTGCCAGCAGCCGACAGGGTTACGAGCAGTACTTC.